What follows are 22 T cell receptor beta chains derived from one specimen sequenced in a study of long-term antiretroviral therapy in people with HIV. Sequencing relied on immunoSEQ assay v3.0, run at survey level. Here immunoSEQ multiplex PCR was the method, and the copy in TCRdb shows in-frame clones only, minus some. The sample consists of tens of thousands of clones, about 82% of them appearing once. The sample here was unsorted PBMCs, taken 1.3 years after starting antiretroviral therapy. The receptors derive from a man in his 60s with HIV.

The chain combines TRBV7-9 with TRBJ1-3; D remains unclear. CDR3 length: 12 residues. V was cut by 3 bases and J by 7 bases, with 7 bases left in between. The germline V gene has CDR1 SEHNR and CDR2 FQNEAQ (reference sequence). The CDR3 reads CASSFPINTIYF. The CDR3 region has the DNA TGTGCCAGCAGCTTTCCCATTAACACCATATATTTT.

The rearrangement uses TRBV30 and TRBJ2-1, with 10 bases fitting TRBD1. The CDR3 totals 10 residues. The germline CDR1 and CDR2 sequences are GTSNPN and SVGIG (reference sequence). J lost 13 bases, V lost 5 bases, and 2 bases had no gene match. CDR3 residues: CAWGTGVQFF. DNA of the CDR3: TGTGCCTGGGGGACAGGGGTTCAGTTCTTC.

CDR3 region: CASSPTGRVTEAFF. In DNA form, the CDR3 reads TGTGCCAGCAGCCCCACAGGGAGGGTCACTGAAGCTTTCTTT. This chain joins TRBV11-2 and TRBJ1-1, with a tentative D call TRBD1 (6 bases). This CDR3 region has 14 residues. Per the germline V gene, CDR1 is SGHAT and CDR2 is FQNNGV. Trimming removed 5 bases from V and 4 bases from J, with 14 bases in between.

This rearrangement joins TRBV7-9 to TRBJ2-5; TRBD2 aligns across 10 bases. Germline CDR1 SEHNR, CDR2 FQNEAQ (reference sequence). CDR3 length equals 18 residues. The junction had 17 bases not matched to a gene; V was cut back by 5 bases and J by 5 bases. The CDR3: CASSPLGASGRWRETQYF. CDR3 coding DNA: TGTGCCAGCAGCCCCCTCGGGGCTAGCGGGAGATGGAGGGAGACCCAGTACTTC.

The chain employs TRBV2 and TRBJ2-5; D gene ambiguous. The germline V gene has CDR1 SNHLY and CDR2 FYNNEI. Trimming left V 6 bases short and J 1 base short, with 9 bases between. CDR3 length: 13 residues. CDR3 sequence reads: CASSVETQETQYF. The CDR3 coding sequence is TGTGCCAGCAGCGTGGAGACCCAAGAGACCCAGTACTTC.

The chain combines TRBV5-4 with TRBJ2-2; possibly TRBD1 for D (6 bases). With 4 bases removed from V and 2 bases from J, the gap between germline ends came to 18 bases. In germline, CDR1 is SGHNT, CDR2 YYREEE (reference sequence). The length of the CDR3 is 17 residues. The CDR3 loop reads CASSLGSAQGNTGELFF. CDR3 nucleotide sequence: TGTGCCAGCAGCCTGGGTTCCGCACAGGGAAACACCGGGGAGCTGTTTTTT.

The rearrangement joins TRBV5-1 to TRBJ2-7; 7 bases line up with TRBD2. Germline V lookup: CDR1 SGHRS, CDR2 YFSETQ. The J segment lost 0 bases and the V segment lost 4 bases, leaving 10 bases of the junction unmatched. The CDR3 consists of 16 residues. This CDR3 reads CASSPGSAGVSYEQYF. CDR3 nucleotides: TGCGCCAGCAGCCCCGGGAGTGCGGGAGTCTCCTACGAGCAGTACTTC.

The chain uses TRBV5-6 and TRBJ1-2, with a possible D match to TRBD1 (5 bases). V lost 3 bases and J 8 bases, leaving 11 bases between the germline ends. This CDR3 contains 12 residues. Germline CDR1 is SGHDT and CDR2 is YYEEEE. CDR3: CASSWGEGGYTF. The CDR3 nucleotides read TGTGCCAGCAGCTGGGGGGAAGGCGGCTACACCTTC.

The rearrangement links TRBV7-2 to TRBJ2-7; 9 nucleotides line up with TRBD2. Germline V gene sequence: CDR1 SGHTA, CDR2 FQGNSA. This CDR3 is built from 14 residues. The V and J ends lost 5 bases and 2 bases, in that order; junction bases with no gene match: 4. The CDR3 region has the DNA TGTGCCAGCAGCCAACAGCGGGGGGCCTACGAGCAGTACTTC. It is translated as CASSQQRGAYEQYF.

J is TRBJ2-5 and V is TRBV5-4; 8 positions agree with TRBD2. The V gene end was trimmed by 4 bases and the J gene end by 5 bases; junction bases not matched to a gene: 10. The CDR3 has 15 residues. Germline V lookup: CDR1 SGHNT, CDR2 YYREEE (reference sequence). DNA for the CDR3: TGTGCCAGCAGCCTTAGCGGGACTAGGAGTGAGACCCAGTACTTC. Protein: CASSLSGTRSETQYF.

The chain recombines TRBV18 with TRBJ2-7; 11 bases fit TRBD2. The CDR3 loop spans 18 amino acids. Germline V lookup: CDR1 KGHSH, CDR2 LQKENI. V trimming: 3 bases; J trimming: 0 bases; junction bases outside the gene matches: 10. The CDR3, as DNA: TGTGCCAGCTCACCGATTATATCCACTAGCGGGAGCTCCTACGAGCAGTACTTC. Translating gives CASSPIISTSGSSYEQYF. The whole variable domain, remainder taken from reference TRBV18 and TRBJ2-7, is NAGVMQNPRHLVRRRGQEARLRCSPMKGHSHVYWYRQLPEEGLKFMVYLQKENIIDESGMPKERFSAEFPKEGPSILRIQQVVRGDSAAYFCASSPIISTSGSSYEQYFGPGTRLTVT.

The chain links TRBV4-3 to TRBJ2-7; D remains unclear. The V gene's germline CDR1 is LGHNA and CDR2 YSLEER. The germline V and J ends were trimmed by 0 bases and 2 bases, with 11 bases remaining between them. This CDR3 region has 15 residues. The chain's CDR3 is CASSQDYTKAYEQYF. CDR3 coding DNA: TGCGCCAGCAGCCAAGATTACACGAAGGCCTACGAGCAGTACTTC.

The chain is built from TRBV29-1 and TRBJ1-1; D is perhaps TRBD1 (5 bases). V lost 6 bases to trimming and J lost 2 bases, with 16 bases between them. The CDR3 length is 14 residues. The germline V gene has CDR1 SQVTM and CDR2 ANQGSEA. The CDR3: CSVRALRPNTEAFF. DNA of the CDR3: TGCAGCGTCAGGGCCCTTCGACCCAACACTGAAGCTTTCTTT.

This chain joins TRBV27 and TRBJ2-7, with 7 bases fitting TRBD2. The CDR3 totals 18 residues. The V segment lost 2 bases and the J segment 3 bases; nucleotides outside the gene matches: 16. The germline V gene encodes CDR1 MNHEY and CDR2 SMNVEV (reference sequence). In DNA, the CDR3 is TGTGCCAGCAGTTTAAGCGGTCAGCGGGGTTTACAGTTCTACGAGCAGTACTTC. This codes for CASSLSGQRGLQFYEQYF.

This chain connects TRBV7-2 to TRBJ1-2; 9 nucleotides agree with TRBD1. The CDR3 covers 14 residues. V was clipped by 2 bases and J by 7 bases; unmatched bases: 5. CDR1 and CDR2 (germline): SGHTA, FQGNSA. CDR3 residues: CASSLTGGVAGYTF. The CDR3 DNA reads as TGTGCCAGCAGCTTAACAGGGGGCGTAGCTGGCTACACCTTC. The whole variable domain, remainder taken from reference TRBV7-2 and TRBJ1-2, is GAGVSQSPSNKVTEKGKDVELRCDPISGHTALYWYRQSLGQGLEFLIYFQGNSAPDKSGLPSDRFSAERTGGSVSTLTIQRTQQEDSAVYLCASSLTGGVAGYTFGSGTRLTVV.

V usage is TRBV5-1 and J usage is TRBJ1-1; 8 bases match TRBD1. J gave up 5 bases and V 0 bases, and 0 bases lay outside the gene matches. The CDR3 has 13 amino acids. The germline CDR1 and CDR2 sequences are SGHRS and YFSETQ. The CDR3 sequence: CASSLGTGTEAFF. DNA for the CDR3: TGCGCCAGCAGCTTGGGGACAGGGACTGAAGCTTTCTTT.

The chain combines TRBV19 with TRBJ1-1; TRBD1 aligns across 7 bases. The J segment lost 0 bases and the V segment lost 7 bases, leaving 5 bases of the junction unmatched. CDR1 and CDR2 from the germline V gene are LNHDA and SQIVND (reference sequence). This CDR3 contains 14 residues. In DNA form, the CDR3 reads TGTGCCAGTATCGACAGGGCGATGAACACTGAAGCTTTCTTT. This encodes CASIDRAMNTEAFF.

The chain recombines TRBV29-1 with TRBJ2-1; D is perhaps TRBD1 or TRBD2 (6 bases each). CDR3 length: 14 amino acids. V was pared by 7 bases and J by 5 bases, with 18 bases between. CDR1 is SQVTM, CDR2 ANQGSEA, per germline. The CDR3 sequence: CSAVGGPLNNEQFF. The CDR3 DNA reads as TGCAGCGCCGTTGGGGGGCCCCTAAACAATGAGCAGTTCTTC.

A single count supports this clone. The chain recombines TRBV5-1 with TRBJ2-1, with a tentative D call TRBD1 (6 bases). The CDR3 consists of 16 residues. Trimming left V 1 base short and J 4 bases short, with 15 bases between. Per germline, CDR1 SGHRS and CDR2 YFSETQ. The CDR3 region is CASSLQGQLGYNEQFF. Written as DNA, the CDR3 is TGCGCCAGCAGCTTGCAGGGGCAATTGGGTTACAATGAGCAGTTCTTC.

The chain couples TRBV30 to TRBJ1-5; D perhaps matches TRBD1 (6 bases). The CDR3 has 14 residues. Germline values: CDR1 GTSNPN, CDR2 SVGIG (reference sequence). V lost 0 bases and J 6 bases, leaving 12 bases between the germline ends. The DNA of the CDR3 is TGTGCCTGGAGTGTACTGGGGGGGCGTCAGCCCCAGCATTTT. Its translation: CAWSVLGGRQPQHF.

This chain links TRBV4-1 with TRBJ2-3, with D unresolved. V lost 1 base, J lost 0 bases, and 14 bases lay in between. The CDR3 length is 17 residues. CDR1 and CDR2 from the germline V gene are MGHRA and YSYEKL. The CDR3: CASSQGILRSSTDTQYF. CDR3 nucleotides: TGCGCCAGCAGCCAAGGCATTCTGCGTAGTAGCACAGATACGCAGTATTTT.

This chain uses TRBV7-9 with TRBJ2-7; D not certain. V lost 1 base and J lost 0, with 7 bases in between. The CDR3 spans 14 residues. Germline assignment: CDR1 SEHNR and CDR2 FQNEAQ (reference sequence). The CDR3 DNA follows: TGTGCCAGCAGCTTAGTTGCAGCCTCCTACGAGCAGTACTTC. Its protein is CASSLVAASYEQYF.